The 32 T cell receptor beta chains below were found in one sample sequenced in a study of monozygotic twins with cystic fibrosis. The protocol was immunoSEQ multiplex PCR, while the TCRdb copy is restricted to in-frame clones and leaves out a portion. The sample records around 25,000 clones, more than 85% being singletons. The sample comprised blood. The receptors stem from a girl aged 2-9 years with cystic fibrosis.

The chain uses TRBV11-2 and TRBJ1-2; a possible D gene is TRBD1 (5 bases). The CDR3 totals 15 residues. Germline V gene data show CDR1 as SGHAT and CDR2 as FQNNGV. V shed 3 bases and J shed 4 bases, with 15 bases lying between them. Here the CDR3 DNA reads TGTGCCAGCAGCTTTACCATACAGGATCTCTATGGCTACACCTTC. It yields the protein CASSFTIQDLYGYTF.

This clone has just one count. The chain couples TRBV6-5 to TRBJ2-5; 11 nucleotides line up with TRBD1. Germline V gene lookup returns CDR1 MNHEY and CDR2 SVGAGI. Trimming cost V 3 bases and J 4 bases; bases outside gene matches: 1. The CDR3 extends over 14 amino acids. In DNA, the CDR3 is TGTGCCAGCAGTTATGGGACAGGGGGAGAGACCCAGTACTTC. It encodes CASSYGTGGETQYF.

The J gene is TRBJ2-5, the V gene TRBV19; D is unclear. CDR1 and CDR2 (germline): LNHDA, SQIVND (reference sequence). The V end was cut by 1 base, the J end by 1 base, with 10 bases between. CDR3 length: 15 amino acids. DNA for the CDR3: TGTGCCAGTAGTATAGCACGGGCAACCCAAGAGACCCAGTACTTC. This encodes CASSIARATQETQYF.

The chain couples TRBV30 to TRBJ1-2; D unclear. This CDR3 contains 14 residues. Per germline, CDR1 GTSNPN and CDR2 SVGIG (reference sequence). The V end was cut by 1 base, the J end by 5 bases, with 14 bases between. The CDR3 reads CAWSGLLPKYGYTF. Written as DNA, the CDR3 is TGTGCCTGGAGTGGACTACTACCGAAGTATGGCTACACCTTC.

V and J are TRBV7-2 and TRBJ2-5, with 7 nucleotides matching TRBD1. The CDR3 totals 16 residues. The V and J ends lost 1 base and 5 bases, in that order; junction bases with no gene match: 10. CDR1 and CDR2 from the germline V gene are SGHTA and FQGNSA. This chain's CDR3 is CASSLVPGGRGETQYF. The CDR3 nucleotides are TGTGCCAGCAGCTTAGTTCCTGGGGGCAGGGGGGAGACCCAGTACTTC.

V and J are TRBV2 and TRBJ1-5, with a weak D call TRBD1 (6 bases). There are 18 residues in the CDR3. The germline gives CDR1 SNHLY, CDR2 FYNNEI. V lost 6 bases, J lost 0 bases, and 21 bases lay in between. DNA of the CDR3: TGTGCCAGCAGCCCTACAGGGTCCCTTACTTATAGCAATCAGCCCCAGCATTTT. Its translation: CASSPTGSLTYSNQPQHF.

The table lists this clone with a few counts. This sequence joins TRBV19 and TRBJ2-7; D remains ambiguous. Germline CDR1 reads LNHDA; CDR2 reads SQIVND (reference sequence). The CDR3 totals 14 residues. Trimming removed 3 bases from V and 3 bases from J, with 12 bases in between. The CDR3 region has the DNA TGTGCCAGTAGTATTGTCCCCGACCACTACGAGCAGTACTTC. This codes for CASSIVPDHYEQYF.

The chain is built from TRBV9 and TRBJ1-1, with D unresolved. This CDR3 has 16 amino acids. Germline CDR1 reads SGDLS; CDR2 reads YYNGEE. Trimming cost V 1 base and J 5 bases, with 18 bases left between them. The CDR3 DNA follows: TGTGCCAGCAGCGTACTTTCCGACCGAGATGGAACTGAAGCTTTCTTT. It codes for CASSVLSDRDGTEAFF.

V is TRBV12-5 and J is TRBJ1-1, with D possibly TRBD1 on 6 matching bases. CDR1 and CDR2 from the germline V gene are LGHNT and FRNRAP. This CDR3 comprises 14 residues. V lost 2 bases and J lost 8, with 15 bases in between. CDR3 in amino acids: CASGLSPPGHEAFF. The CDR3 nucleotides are TGTGCTAGTGGTTTGTCCCCCCCGGGACACGAAGCTTTCTTT. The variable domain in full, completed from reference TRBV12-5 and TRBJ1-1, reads DARVTQTPRHKVTEMGQEVTMRCQPILGHNTVFWYRQTMMQGLELLAYFRNRAPLDDSGMPKDRFSAEMPDATLATLKIQPSEPRDSAVYFCASGLSPPGHEAFFGQGTRLTVV.

The CDR3 sequence: CASSLFGGGYGYTF. CDR3 DNA: TGTGCCAGCAGCTTGTTTGGGGGAGGCTATGGCTACACCTTC. This chain uses TRBV5-6 with TRBJ1-2; tentative D call: TRBD1 (5 bases). The V gene lost 1 base and the J gene lost 4 bases, with 11 bases spanning the gap. This CDR3 has 14 residues. Germline CDR1 and CDR2: SGHDT and YYEEEE.

Here the CDR3 reads CAISERWGDSQPQHF. The CDR3 bases are TGTGCCATCAGTGAAAGGTGGGGGGACAGTCAGCCCCAGCATTTT. The chain joins TRBV10-3 to TRBJ1-5; TRBD1 matches at 7 bases. V dropped 3 bases and J dropped 6; count of bases not matched to a gene: 8. The CDR3 spans 15 residues. The germline V gene encodes CDR1 ENHRY and CDR2 SYGVKD.

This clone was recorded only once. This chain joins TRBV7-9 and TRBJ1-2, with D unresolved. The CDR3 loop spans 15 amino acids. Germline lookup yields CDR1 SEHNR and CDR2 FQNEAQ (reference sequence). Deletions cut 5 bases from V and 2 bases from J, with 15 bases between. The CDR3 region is CASSLDAGLNYGYTF. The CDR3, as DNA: TGTGCCAGCAGCCTCGACGCAGGCTTGAACTATGGCTACACCTTC.

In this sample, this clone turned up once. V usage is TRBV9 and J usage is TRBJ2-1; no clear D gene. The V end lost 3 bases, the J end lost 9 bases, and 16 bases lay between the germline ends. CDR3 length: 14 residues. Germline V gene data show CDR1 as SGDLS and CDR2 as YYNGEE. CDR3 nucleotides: TGTGCCAGCAGCGCTTATACTGCTTCGGGTGAGCAGTTCTTC. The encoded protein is CASSAYTASGEQFF.

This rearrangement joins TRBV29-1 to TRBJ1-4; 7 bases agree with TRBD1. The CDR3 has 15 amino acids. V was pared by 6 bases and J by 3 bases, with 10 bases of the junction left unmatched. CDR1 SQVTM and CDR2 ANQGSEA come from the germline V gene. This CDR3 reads CSVTGGTASNEKLFF. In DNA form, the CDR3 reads TGCAGCGTGACGGGGGGGACAGCCTCTAATGAAAAACTGTTTTTT.

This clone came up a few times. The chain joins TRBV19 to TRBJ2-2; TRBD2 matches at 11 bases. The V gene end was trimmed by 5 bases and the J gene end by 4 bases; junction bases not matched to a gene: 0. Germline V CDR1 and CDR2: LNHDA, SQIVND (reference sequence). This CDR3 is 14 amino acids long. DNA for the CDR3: TGTGCCAGTAGTCTAGCGGGGGGCACCGGGGAGCTGTTTTTT. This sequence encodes CASSLAGGTGELFF.

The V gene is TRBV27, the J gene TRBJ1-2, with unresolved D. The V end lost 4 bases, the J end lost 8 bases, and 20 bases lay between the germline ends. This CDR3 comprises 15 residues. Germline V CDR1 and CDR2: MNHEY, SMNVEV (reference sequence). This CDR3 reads CASSSQRSDPLGYTF. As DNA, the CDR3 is TGTGCCAGCAGTTCCCAAAGGTCGGACCCTCTGGGCTACACCTTC.

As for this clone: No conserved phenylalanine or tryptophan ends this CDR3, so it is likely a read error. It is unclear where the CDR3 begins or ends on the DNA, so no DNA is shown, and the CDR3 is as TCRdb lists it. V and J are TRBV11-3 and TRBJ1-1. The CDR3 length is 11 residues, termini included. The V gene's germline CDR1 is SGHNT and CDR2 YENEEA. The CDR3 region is CASSLRVPRKG.

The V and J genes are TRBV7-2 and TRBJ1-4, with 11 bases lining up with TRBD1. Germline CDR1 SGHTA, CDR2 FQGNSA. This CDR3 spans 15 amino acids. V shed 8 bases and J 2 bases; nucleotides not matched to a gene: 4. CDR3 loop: CASGTGGSTNEKLFF. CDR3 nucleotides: TGTGCCAGCGGGACAGGGGGATCTACTAATGAAAAACTGTTTTTT.

DNA for the CDR3: TGTGCCAGCAGTTACGGTGTCGTCTCACCCCTCCACTTT. Translated: CASSYGVVSPLHF. The chain uses TRBV6-5 and TRBJ1-6; D is undetermined. The V gene's germline CDR1 is MNHEY and CDR2 SVGAGI. The V and J ends lost 2 bases and 10 bases respectively, with 9 bases between them. The CDR3 spans 13 residues.

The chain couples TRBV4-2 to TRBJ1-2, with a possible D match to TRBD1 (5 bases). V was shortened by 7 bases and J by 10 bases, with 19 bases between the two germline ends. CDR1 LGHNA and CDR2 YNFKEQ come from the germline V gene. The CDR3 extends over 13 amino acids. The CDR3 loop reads CASTIGESRDYTF. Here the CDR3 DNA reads TGTGCCAGCACCATAGGGGAGAGCAGGGACTACACCTTC.

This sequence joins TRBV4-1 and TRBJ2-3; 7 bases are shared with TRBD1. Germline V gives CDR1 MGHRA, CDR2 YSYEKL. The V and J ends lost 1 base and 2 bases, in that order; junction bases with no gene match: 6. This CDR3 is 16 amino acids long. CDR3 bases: TGCGCCAGCAGCCAAGGACAGGGAACTCCCACAGATACGCAGTATTTT. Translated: CASSQGQGTPTDTQYF.

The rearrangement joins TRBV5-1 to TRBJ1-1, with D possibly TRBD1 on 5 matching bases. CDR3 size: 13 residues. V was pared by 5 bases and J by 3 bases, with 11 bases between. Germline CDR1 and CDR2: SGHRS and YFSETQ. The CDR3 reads CASRRGFDTEAFF. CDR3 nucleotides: TGCGCCAGCAGGAGGGGCTTCGACACTGAAGCTTTCTTT.

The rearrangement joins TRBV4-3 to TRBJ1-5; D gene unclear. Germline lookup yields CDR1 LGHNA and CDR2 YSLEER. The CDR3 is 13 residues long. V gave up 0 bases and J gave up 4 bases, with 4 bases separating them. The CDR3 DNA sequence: TGCGCCAGCAGCCAAGAGATGAATCAGCCCCAGCATTTT. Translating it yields CASSQEMNQPQHF.

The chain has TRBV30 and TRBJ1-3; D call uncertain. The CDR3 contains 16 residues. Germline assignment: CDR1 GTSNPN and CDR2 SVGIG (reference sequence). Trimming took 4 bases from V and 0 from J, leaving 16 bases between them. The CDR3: CAWKVSGKSSGNTIYF. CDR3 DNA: TGTGCCTGGAAGGTTTCGGGAAAGAGCTCTGGAAACACCATATATTTT.

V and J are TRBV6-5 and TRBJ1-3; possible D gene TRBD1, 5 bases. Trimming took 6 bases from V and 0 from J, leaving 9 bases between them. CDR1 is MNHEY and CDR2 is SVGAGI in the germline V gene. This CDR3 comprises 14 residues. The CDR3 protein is CASSRDGSGNTIYF. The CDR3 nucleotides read TGTGCCAGCAGCCGGGACGGCTCTGGAAACACCATATATTTT.

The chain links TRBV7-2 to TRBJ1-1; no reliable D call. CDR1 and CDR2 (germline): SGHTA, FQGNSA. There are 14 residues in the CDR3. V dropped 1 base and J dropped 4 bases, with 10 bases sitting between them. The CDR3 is CASSLVGGFTEAFF. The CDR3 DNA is TGTGCCAGCAGCTTAGTCGGTGGATTCACTGAAGCTTTCTTT.

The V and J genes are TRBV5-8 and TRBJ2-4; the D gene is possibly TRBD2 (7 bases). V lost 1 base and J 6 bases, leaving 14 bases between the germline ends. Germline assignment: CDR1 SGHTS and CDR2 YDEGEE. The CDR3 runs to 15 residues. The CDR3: CASSLSAGAGNIQYF. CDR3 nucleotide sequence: TGTGCCAGCAGCTTGTCTGCGGGGGCGGGAAACATTCAGTACTTC.

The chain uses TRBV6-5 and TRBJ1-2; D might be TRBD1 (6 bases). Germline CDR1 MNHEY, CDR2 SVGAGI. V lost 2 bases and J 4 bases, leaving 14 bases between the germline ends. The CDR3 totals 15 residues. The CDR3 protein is CASSYRDKPFYGYTF. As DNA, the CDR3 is TGTGCCAGCAGTTACCGGGACAAGCCCTTCTATGGCTACACCTTC.

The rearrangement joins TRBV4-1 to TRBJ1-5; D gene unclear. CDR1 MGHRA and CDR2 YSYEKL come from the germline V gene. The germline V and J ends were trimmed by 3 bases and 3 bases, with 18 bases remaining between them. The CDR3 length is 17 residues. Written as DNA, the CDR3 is TGCGCCAGCAGCCACCCATCGGGGAGGGATCACAATCAGCCCCAGCATTTT. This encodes CASSHPSGRDHNQPQHF.

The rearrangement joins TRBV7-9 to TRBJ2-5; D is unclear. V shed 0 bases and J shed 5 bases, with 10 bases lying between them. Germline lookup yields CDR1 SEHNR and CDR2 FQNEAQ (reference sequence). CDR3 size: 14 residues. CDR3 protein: CASSLASVGETQYF. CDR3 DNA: TGTGCCAGCAGCTTAGCCTCAGTGGGGGAGACCCAGTACTTC.

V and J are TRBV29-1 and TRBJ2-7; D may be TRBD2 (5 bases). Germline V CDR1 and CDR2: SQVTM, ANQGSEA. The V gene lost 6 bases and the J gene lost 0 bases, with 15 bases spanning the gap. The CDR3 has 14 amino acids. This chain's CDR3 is CSVEGPPGSYEQYF. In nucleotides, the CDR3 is TGCAGCGTCGAGGGTCCTCCGGGCTCCTACGAGCAGTACTTC.

CDR3 bases: TGTGCCAGCAGTTTAAGCCCAGGGGGCGACTATGGCTACACCTTC. This encodes CASSLSPGGDYGYTF. This chain uses TRBV27 with TRBJ1-2; 8 positions match TRBD1. The V gene's germline CDR1 is MNHEY and CDR2 SMNVEV (reference sequence). V shed 2 bases and J 3 bases; nucleotides not matched to a gene: 5. This CDR3 is built from 15 residues.